This T cell receptor (beta chain) derives from a study of shared clonotypes between healthy human individuals. Study-wide background: With ages of 18 to 49, the donors were two women and three men. The study, taken as a whole, reports: Read depth was anticipated to influence clonotype sharing among donors.

Donors comprised healthy HIV-negative adults lacking recent acute infections or vaccinations. Genomic DNA for unsorted samples, which was extracted with the QIAamp DNA Blood Mini kit, came from around 93 million PBMCs. The data were produced by immunoSEQ multiplex PCR, yet TCRdb's version contains in-frame clones alone and is incomplete. The sample carries about 470,000 clones, around 79% recorded once. With respect to this clone: The antigen is not known.

The CDR3 runs to 13 residues. Germline loops: CDR1 SGHDN, CDR2 FVKESK. Trimming cost V 3 bases and J 6 bases, with 11 bases left between them. This TCR was recovered from a woman aged 40-49 years in good health. Some clones in this sample may be carry-over from other donors' samples. The sequenced material came from PBMCs. The V call is TRBV14, the J call TRBJ1-1, with a possible D match to TRBD1 (6 bases). The CDR3 reads CASSQGRGAEAFF. CDR3 coding DNA: TGTGCCAGCAGCCAGGGGAGGGGGGCTGAAGCTTTCTTT.